These 29 T cell receptor beta chains share one sample of origin, sequenced in a study of somatic mutations in cytotoxic T cells in rheumatoid arthritis. Profiled with immunoSEQ multiplex PCR; TCRdb holds only in-frame clones, not every one. The sample comprises 8,500 to 11,000 clones, about four fifths of which are singletons, and roughly a fifth rests with the top ten. The sample taken for sequencing was CD8+ T cells sorted from blood. Every receptor here comes from a woman aged 45-65 years in good health.

The CDR3 spells CASSLGLAGVYEQYF. DNA for the CDR3: TGTGCCAGCAGTTTGGGACTAGCGGGAGTCTACGAGCAGTACTTC. The chain combines TRBV27 with TRBJ2-7; TRBD2 matches at 14 bases. This CDR3 spans 15 amino acids. With V trimmed by 3 bases and J by 3 bases, 1 base remained unmatched. Germline assignment: CDR1 MNHEY and CDR2 SMNVEV (reference sequence).

The rearrangement joins TRBV9 to TRBJ2-1; the D gene is possibly TRBD2 (5 bases). Germline lookup yields CDR1 SGDLS and CDR2 YYNGEE. V was pared by 0 bases and J by 0 bases, with 10 bases between. This CDR3 contains 16 residues. CDR3 residues: CASSVGLSFSYNEQFF. The CDR3 bases are TGTGCCAGCAGCGTAGGACTATCCTTCTCCTACAATGAGCAGTTCTTC.

The rearrangement links TRBV19 to TRBJ1-5; possible D gene TRBD1, 5 bases. Germline CDR1 reads LNHDA; CDR2 reads SQIVND (reference sequence). The CDR3 runs 14 residues. Trimming took 11 bases from V and 1 from J, leaving 15 bases between them. CDR3 in amino acids: CALGGAMSNQPQHF. In DNA form, the CDR3 reads TGTGCCTTGGGGGGTGCTATGAGCAATCAGCCCCAGCATTTT.

The genes are TRBV10-2 and TRBJ2-5, with D possibly matching TRBD1 (6 bases). The CDR3 has 15 amino acids. Trimming shortened V by 2 bases and J by 4 bases, and 14 bases separated the two germline ends. Germline V CDR1 and CDR2: WSHSY, SAAADI. The DNA of the CDR3 is TGCGCCAGCAGTGAGGCCGGGACACTGGGAGAGACCCAGTACTTC. Translation: CASSEAGTLGETQYF.

Turning to this clone: The sample carries other DNA sequences with the same CDR3. This chain connects TRBV6-5 to TRBJ2-7; TRBD1 matches at 10 bases. This CDR3 is built from 12 residues. V trimming: 8 bases; J trimming: 3 bases; junction bases outside the gene matches: 1. CDR1 and CDR2 (germline): MNHEY, SVGAGI. The CDR3 DNA is TGTGCCAGCCGGGACAGGGGCTACGAGCAGTACTTC. It encodes CASRDRGYEQYF.

The CDR3 region is CASSEGLGEATDTQYF. The CDR3 nucleotides read TGTGCCAGCAGTGAAGGATTGGGGGAGGCAACAGATACGCAGTATTTT. The chain links TRBV2 to TRBJ2-3, with D possibly TRBD2 on 6 matching bases. The CDR3 runs to 16 residues. Germline V CDR1 and CDR2: SNHLY, FYNNEI. Trimming took off 1 base at V and 3 bases at J, with 14 bases between the two ends.

The chain joins TRBV27 to TRBJ2-3; TRBD2 aligns across 13 bases. V lost 4 bases, J lost 5 bases, and 12 bases stayed unmatched. CDR3 length: 18 amino acids. The germline V gene encodes CDR1 MNHEY and CDR2 SMNVEV (reference sequence). CDR3 sequence reads: CASSSRTSGSAGGDTQYF. CDR3 nucleotide sequence: TGTGCCAGCAGTTCCCGGACTAGCGGGAGCGCCGGGGGAGATACGCAGTATTTT.

This clone was seen a few times. V and J are TRBV27 and TRBJ1-2, with 8 bases identical to TRBD1. Germline V lookup: CDR1 MNHEY, CDR2 SMNVEV (reference sequence). After removal of 5 bases from V and 0 bases from J, the junction contained 5 bases not matched to a gene. The CDR3 length is 15 residues. CDR3 nucleotides: TGTGCCAGCAGTCTAGGGACAGGAGCTAACTATGGCTACACCTTC. Translating gives CASSLGTGANYGYTF.

The V and J genes are TRBV5-6 and TRBJ2-2; D possibly corresponds to TRBD1 (6 bases). Looked up from germline, CDR1 is SGHDT and CDR2 is YYEEEE. Trimming stripped 4 bases from V and 2 bases from J, with 9 bases between. The CDR3 loop spans 14 amino acids. The CDR3 region is CASSPDSNTGELFF. The CDR3 coding sequence is TGTGCCAGCAGCCCGGACAGCAACACCGGGGAGCTGTTTTTT.

The CDR3 bases are TGCGCCAGCAGCCAGGAGGGGGAGGGGGGGGCCAACGTCCTGACTTTC. This translates into CASSQEGEGGANVLTF. The chain uses TRBV4-3 and TRBJ2-6; D possibly corresponds to TRBD2 (7 bases). Between the trimmed V and J ends, which lost 3 bases and 4 bases, there was a span of 13 bases. CDR3 size: 16 residues. The V gene's germline CDR1 is LGHNA and CDR2 YSLEER.

The rearrangement uses TRBV6-1 and TRBJ2-1; tentative D call: TRBD1 (6 bases). The CDR3 length is 15 residues. Germline V gene sequence: CDR1 MNHNS, CDR2 SASEGT. V dropped 7 bases and J dropped 0 bases, with 13 bases sitting between them. The CDR3 DNA is TGTGCCAGCAAGCCACGGGACATCTCCTACAATGAGCAGTTCTTC. This sequence encodes CASKPRDISYNEQFF.

This chain joins TRBV27 and TRBJ2-7; D may be TRBD1 (6 bases). Germline lookup yields CDR1 MNHEY and CDR2 SMNVEV (reference sequence). The CDR3 has 13 amino acids. Trimming removed 5 bases from V and 4 bases from J, with 12 bases in between. The CDR3 reads CASSPGTFYEQYF. The CDR3 DNA sequence: TGTGCCAGCAGTCCCGGGACATTTTACGAGCAGTACTTC.

The chain carries TRBV28 and TRBJ1-3; D perhaps matches TRBD1 (5 bases). Germline V gene sequence: CDR1 MDHEN, CDR2 SYDVKM. V was trimmed by 10 bases and J by 4 bases, leaving 17 bases between them. This CDR3 spans 14 amino acids. CDR3 sequence (DNA): TGTGCCACTATAGAGGGACTTTCAGGAAACACCATATATTTT. Protein sequence: CATIEGLSGNTIYF.

The chain links TRBV28 to TRBJ2-1, with D perhaps matching TRBD2 (5 bases). Germline lookup yields CDR1 MDHEN and CDR2 SYDVKM. With 5 bases removed from V and 7 bases from J, the gap between germline ends came to 9 bases. The CDR3 runs 12 residues. CDR3 protein: CASSLRRNEQFF. The CDR3 DNA reads as TGTGCCAGCAGTCTTCGGAGGAATGAGCAGTTCTTC.

This clone was seen just once. The chain joins TRBV4-3 to TRBJ2-5; possible D gene TRBD2, 5 bases. Germline V gene sequence: CDR1 LGHNA, CDR2 YSLEER. The CDR3 loop spans 15 amino acids. The V end lost 2 bases, the J end lost 1 base, and 11 bases lay between the germline ends. The chain's CDR3 is CASSQLLALQETQYF. The CDR3 region has the DNA TGCGCCAGCAGCCAACTCCTAGCCCTCCAAGAGACCCAGTACTTC.

This rearrangement joins TRBV4-1 to TRBJ1-5, with a tentative D call TRBD1 (5 bases). The germline CDR1 and CDR2 sequences are MGHRA and YSYEKL. The ends were cut back, 0 bases at V and 1 base at J, with 13 bases in the middle. This CDR3 region has 17 residues. CDR3 residues: CASSQDAPTASNQPQHF. For the CDR3, the DNA is TGCGCCAGCAGCCAAGATGCACCGACAGCCAGCAATCAGCCCCAGCATTTT.

The chain uses TRBV9 and TRBJ2-7, with TRBD2 as a possible D gene (6 bases). Germline assignment: CDR1 SGDLS and CDR2 YYNGEE. CDR3 length: 14 amino acids. Between the trimmed V and J ends, which lost 0 bases and 3 bases, there was a span of 10 bases. CDR3 sequence: CASSVGGELYEQYF. DNA of the CDR3: TGTGCCAGCAGCGTAGGCGGGGAACTCTACGAGCAGTACTTC.

The V gene is TRBV25-1, the J gene TRBJ1-1; possible D gene TRBD1, 6 bases. There are 15 residues in the CDR3. The germline V and J ends were trimmed by 2 bases and 5 bases, with 15 bases remaining between them. Germline CDR1 MGHDK, CDR2 SYGVNS. The CDR3 DNA sequence: TGTGCCAGCAGTGAAGTAGGCTACCAGGGGACTGAAGCTTTCTTT. Its protein product is CASSEVGYQGTEAFF.

Note on this clone: Other DNA sequences in this sample translate to the same CDR3. The chain recombines TRBV7-3 with TRBJ2-7; D gene unclear. The CDR3 sequence is 13 residues long. The germline V and J ends were trimmed by 3 bases and 3 bases, with 9 bases remaining between them. Germline lookup yields CDR1 SGHTA and CDR2 FQGTGA. The CDR3 protein is CASSFTRGYEQYF. The CDR3 coding sequence is TGTGCCAGCAGCTTTACCCGCGGCTACGAGCAGTACTTC.

This chain links TRBV4-3 with TRBJ1-6; TRBD1 agrees at 9 bases. CDR3 length equals 22 residues. Unmatched junction bases numbered 19, after V lost 2 bases and J lost 2 bases. Per the germline V gene, CDR1 is LGHNA and CDR2 is YSLEER. In DNA form, the CDR3 reads TGCGCCAGCAGCCAACGTATGTCAGGGGACAGGGTGGCGAAGCCCTATAATTCACCCCTCCACTTT. Translated: CASSQRMSGDRVAKPYNSPLHF.

J is TRBJ2-2 and V is TRBV28, with 9 bases identical to TRBD1. The V segment lost 6 bases and the J segment 5 bases; nucleotides outside the gene matches: 4. The CDR3 is 14 amino acids. CDR1 is MDHEN, CDR2 SYDVKM, per germline. The DNA of the CDR3 is TGTGCCAGCAGCTTGACAGGGGGGACCGGGGAGCTGTTTTTT. Its translation: CASSLTGGTGELFF.

V and J are TRBV4-3 and TRBJ2-1; 10 nucleotides agree with TRBD1. This CDR3 has 16 amino acids. The V gene's germline CDR1 is LGHNA and CDR2 YSLEER. Trimming at V came to 0 bases and at J to 6 bases, leaving 5 bases not matched to a gene. CDR3 residues: CASSQDYGTGANEQFF. CDR3 nucleotides: TGCGCCAGCAGCCAAGATTACGGGACAGGGGCCAATGAGCAGTTCTTC.

The V gene is TRBV6-1, the J gene TRBJ2-1, with 7 bases that match TRBD2. The CDR3 runs to 14 residues. From germline, CDR1 is MNHNS and CDR2 SASEGT. Losses at the gene ends were 6 bases for V and 3 bases for J; bases not matched to a gene: 5. This CDR3 is CASRAGPYYNEQFF. The DNA for the CDR3 is TGTGCCAGCAGAGCGGGACCTTACTACAATGAGCAGTTCTTC.

The chain has TRBV18 and TRBJ2-1; D is possibly TRBD1 (5 bases). V dropped 6 bases and J dropped 7 bases, with 16 bases sitting between them. The CDR3 has 14 amino acids. CDR1 and CDR2 from the germline V gene are KGHSH and LQKENI. The CDR3 sequence: CASSRTEGANEQFF. DNA of the CDR3: TGTGCCAGCTCCCGCACTGAAGGGGCGAATGAGCAGTTCTTC.

V gene TRBV12-5 combines with J gene TRBJ2-7; 10 positions agree with TRBD1. The CDR3 totals 15 residues. Germline V gene sequence: CDR1 LGHNT, CDR2 FRNRAP. The trim removed 5 bases at V and 3 bases at J, leaving 7 bases unmatched. The CDR3 here is CASGPGQGVFYEQYF. The CDR3 coding sequence is TGTGCTAGTGGTCCCGGACAGGGGGTTTTCTACGAGCAGTACTTC.

This clone was counted a single time. This chain connects TRBV7-8 to TRBJ1-2; TRBD1 agrees at 8 bases. The CDR3 covers 17 residues. With 5 bases clipped from V and 0 bases from J, the junction kept 11 bases outside the gene matches. Germline V gene data show CDR1 as SGHVS and CDR2 as FQNEAQ. The CDR3, as DNA: TGTGCCAGCAGCCCCTCCGGACAGGGCCCCGCTAACTATGGCTACACCTTC. The encoded protein is CASSPSGQGPANYGYTF.

This clone was detected only a few times. This chain joins TRBV6-5 and TRBJ1-2; no clear D. The CDR3 covers 11 residues. Germline loops: CDR1 MNHEY, CDR2 SVGAGI. V lost 6 bases and J 8 bases, leaving 10 bases between the germline ends. The CDR3 bases are TGTGCCAGCAGAGGTAGCGGCGGCTACACCTTC. It encodes CASRGSGGYTF.

This clone was found a few times. V is TRBV4-3 and J is TRBJ2-7; tentatively, D is TRBD1 (5 bases). Germline CDR1 reads LGHNA; CDR2 reads YSLEER. The CDR3 consists of 15 residues. V was pared by 2 bases and J by 0 bases, with 11 bases between. The CDR3 DNA reads TGCGCCAGCAGCCAACTGATCGACAGCTCCTACGAGCAGTACTTC. Residues: CASSQLIDSSYEQYF.

The gene calls are TRBV19 and TRBJ2-7, with 12 bases identical to TRBD1. Germline assignment: CDR1 LNHDA and CDR2 SQIVND (reference sequence). This CDR3 region has 15 residues. The V and J ends lost 1 base and 5 bases, in that order; junction bases with no gene match: 3. The CDR3 bases are TGTGCCAGTAGTATAGTCGGGACAGGGGGCAACGAGCAGTACTTC. Amino acid sequence: CASSIVGTGGNEQYF.